A selection of T cell receptor beta chains follows, all from one sample in a study of molecular identifiers for immune sequencing clone quantification. TCRdb re-derived calls from the PCR reads in MiXCR, one entry per CDR3 protein. The profile shows about 640,000 distinct CDR3 sequences, 20% of them singletons. The sample consisted of naive CD8+ T cells from blood, with Jurkat cell RNA spiked in. The receptors were sampled from a human donor in good health. Some libraries in this study had Jurkat cell RNA spiked in. Both conserved end residues are part of each CDR3. D genes are given only for firm matches. Clone size is shown for a subset of rows, as once, few, many or a class of expanded clone.

cdr3_length: 17; v_call: TRBV2; j_call: TRBJ2-3; clone_size: many; d_call: -; cdr3_nt: TGTGCCAGCAGTAACTCCAGGATGGGACCTAGCACAGATACGCAGTATTTT; cdr3_aa: CASSNSRMGPSTDTQYF
cdr3_length: 15; v_call: TRBV7-2; j_call: TRBJ2-4; clone_size: many; d_call: -; cdr3_nt: TGTGCCAGCAGCCACCCCAGTGAACAGGTATTCATTCAGTACTTC; cdr3_aa: CASSHPSEQVFIQYF
cdr3_length: 17; v_call: TRBV4-3; j_call: TRBJ2-2; clone_size: few; d_call: -; cdr3_nt: TGCGCCAGCAGCCAAGTTTTTTCTGGGACTGGCACCGGGGAGCTGTTTTTT; cdr3_aa: CASSQVFSGTGTGELFF
cdr3_length: 15; v_call: TRBV28; j_call: TRBJ2-7; clone_size: many; d_call: -; cdr3_nt: TGTGCCAGCAGTTTAGGGATAGGATTAGGCTACGAGCAGTACTTC; cdr3_aa: CASSLGIGLGYEQYF
cdr3_length: 17; v_call: TRBV11-2; j_call: TRBJ1-1; clone_size: many; d_call: -; cdr3_nt: TGTGCCAGCAGCTTAGGGGACACGGGGACGCTGAACACTGAAGCTTTCTTT; cdr3_aa: CASSLGDTGTLNTEAFF
cdr3_length: 14; v_call: TRBV15; j_call: TRBJ1-1; clone_size: few; d_call: -; cdr3_nt: TGTGCCACCAGCAGAAAGGGACACGGCTATGAAGCTTTCTTT; cdr3_aa: CATSRKGHGYEAFF
cdr3_length: 16; v_call: TRBV13; j_call: TRBJ2-7; clone_size: many; d_call: TRBD1; cdr3_nt: TGTGCCAGCAGCTTTCCGGGACAGGGGGCGATCGACGAGCAGTACTTC; cdr3_aa: CASSFPGQGAIDEQYF
cdr3_length: 15; v_call: TRBV19; j_call: TRBJ1-1; clone_size: many; d_call: -; cdr3_nt: TGTGCCAGTAGTATAGCCGCAGGGACGAACACTGAAGCTTTCTTT; cdr3_aa: CASSIAAGTNTEAFF
cdr3_length: 16; v_call: TRBV4-1; j_call: TRBJ2-7; clone_size: -; d_call: TRBD1; cdr3_nt: TGCGCCAGCAGCCAAGAAGGCGGGACAGGGGTGAGTGAGCAGTACTTC; cdr3_aa: CASSQEGGTGVSEQYF
cdr3_length: 14; v_call: TRBV7-6; j_call: TRBJ1-1; clone_size: many; d_call: -; cdr3_nt: TGTGCCAGCCGAGCAGGGAACGTGAACACTGAAGCTTTCTTT; cdr3_aa: CASRAGNVNTEAFF
cdr3_length: 15; v_call: TRBV12-3/TRBV12-4; j_call: TRBJ1-5; clone_size: many; d_call: -; cdr3_nt: TGTGCCAGCAGTTTTTTTAAGGGTAGCAATCAGCCCCAGCATTTT; cdr3_aa: CASSFFKGSNQPQHF
cdr3_length: 14; v_call: TRBV6-6; j_call: TRBJ1-5; clone_size: -; d_call: -; cdr3_nt: TGTGCCAGCCAGGGCCTTAGTCTCTTGCAGCCCCAGCATTTT; cdr3_aa: CASQGLSLLQPQHF
cdr3_length: 11; v_call: TRBV3-1; j_call: TRBJ2-2; clone_size: -; d_call: -; cdr3_nt: TGTGCCAGGAGGCTCGGGTCGGAGCTGTTTTTT; cdr3_aa: CARRLGSELFF
cdr3_length: 12; v_call: TRBV15; j_call: TRBJ2-1; clone_size: many; d_call: -; cdr3_nt: TGTGCCACCAGCAGAGATGCACAGGAGATGTTCTTC; cdr3_aa: CATSRDAQEMFF
cdr3_length: 14; v_call: TRBV20-1; j_call: TRBJ1-1; clone_size: many; d_call: -; cdr3_nt: TGCAGTGCTAGAGATATGGTGGGAATCGCTGAAGCTTTCTTT; cdr3_aa: CSARDMVGIAEAFF
cdr3_length: 15; v_call: TRBV13; j_call: TRBJ2-1; clone_size: once; d_call: TRBD2; cdr3_nt: TGTGCCAGCAGCCAACTAGCGGGAGAATACAATGAGCAGTTCTTC; cdr3_aa: CASSQLAGEYNEQFF
cdr3_length: 15; v_call: TRBV19; j_call: TRBJ2-2; clone_size: few; d_call: -; cdr3_nt: TGTGCCAGTAGTATAACATCGGTCCATGGCGGGGAGCTGTTTTTT; cdr3_aa: CASSITSVHGGELFF
cdr3_length: 17; v_call: TRBV6-2/TRBV6-3; j_call: TRBJ2-5; clone_size: many; d_call: -; cdr3_nt: TGTGCCAGCAGCCTTCTCCCGGGCCAAACAGGGCTAGAGACCCAGTACTTC; cdr3_aa: CASSLLPGQTGLETQYF
cdr3_length: 15; v_call: TRBV21-1; j_call: TRBJ1-3; clone_size: -; d_call: -; cdr3_nt: TGTGCCAGCAGCGGAGACCGGTACTCTGGAAACACCATATATTTT; cdr3_aa: CASSGDRYSGNTIYF
cdr3_length: 14; v_call: TRBV27; j_call: TRBJ1-1; clone_size: -; d_call: TRBD1; cdr3_nt: TGTGCCAGCAGCATAAGGACAGGGTTAGCTGAAGCTTTCTTT; cdr3_aa: CASSIRTGLAEAFF
cdr3_length: 15; v_call: TRBV6-2/TRBV6-3; j_call: TRBJ1-2; clone_size: many; d_call: TRBD1; cdr3_nt: TGTGCCAGCAGGACAACGGGACAGGGCGCCTATGGCTACACCTTC; cdr3_aa: CASRTTGQGAYGYTF
cdr3_length: 15; v_call: TRBV12-5; j_call: TRBJ2-5; clone_size: -; d_call: -; cdr3_nt: TGTGCTAGTGGTTTGTCTACAGGGTACCAAGAGACCCAGTACTTC; cdr3_aa: CASGLSTGYQETQYF
cdr3_length: 13; v_call: TRBV6-2/TRBV6-3; j_call: TRBJ2-3; clone_size: many; d_call: -; cdr3_nt: TGTGCCAGCAGTTACTCGGACACAGATACGCAGTATTTT; cdr3_aa: CASSYSDTDTQYF
cdr3_length: 14; v_call: TRBV12-3/TRBV12-4; j_call: TRBJ2-2; clone_size: -; d_call: -; cdr3_nt: TGTGCCAGCCGACAGGTCTGGAATGACGGGGAGCTGTTTTTT; cdr3_aa: CASRQVWNDGELFF
cdr3_length: 14; v_call: TRBV14; j_call: TRBJ1-2; clone_size: many; d_call: TRBD1; cdr3_nt: TGTGCCAGCAGCCACCGGGACAGATATTTTGGCTACACCTTC; cdr3_aa: CASSHRDRYFGYTF
cdr3_length: 14; v_call: TRBV9; j_call: TRBJ2-5; clone_size: many; d_call: -; cdr3_nt: TGTGCCAGCAGCGTAGCTGAGTACCAAGAGACCCAGTACTTC; cdr3_aa: CASSVAEYQETQYF
cdr3_length: 13; v_call: TRBV6-2/TRBV6-3; j_call: TRBJ1-1; clone_size: many; d_call: -; cdr3_nt: TGTGCCAGCAGTTGGGAGGGGAACACTGAAGCTTTCTTT; cdr3_aa: CASSWEGNTEAFF
cdr3_length: 12; v_call: TRBV19; j_call: TRBJ2-1; clone_size: many; d_call: -; cdr3_nt: TGTGCCAGTAGTATAATGGGCAATGAGCAGTTCTTC; cdr3_aa: CASSIMGNEQFF
cdr3_length: 17; v_call: TRBV13; j_call: TRBJ1-1; clone_size: many; d_call: TRBD1; cdr3_nt: TGTGCCAGCAGCTCTACCGGGACAGGGGGGTTGAACACTGAAGCTTTCTTT; cdr3_aa: CASSSTGTGGLNTEAFF
cdr3_length: 12; v_call: TRBV12-3/TRBV12-4; j_call: TRBJ1-2; clone_size: -; d_call: -; cdr3_nt: TGTGCCAGCAGTTCCACGGGACATGGCTACACCTTC; cdr3_aa: CASSSTGHGYTF
cdr3_length: 16; v_call: TRBV12-5; j_call: TRBJ2-3; clone_size: once; d_call: -; cdr3_nt: TGTGCTAGTGGTTTGGGTACTTCGCGGAGCACAGATACGCAGTATTTT; cdr3_aa: CASGLGTSRSTDTQYF
cdr3_length: 18; v_call: TRBV20-1; j_call: TRBJ2-7; clone_size: many; d_call: -; cdr3_nt: TGCAGTGCTAGAGATGGGGTGGGTAGTCGGGATGCCCCCTACGAGCAGTACTTC; cdr3_aa: CSARDGVGSRDAPYEQYF
cdr3_length: 15; v_call: TRBV4-1; j_call: TRBJ1-1; clone_size: few; d_call: -; cdr3_nt: TGCGCCAGCAGCCAAGGGCTGGTTACGAACACTGAAGCTTTCTTT; cdr3_aa: CASSQGLVTNTEAFF
cdr3_length: 20; v_call: TRBV7-9; j_call: TRBJ2-3; clone_size: many; d_call: TRBD2; cdr3_nt: TGTGCCAGCAGCTCCACACTAGCGGGGGCCCGACACACCAACACAGATACGCAGTATTTT; cdr3_aa: CASSSTLAGARHTNTDTQYF
cdr3_length: 11; v_call: TRBV20-1; j_call: TRBJ1-1; clone_size: many; d_call: -; cdr3_nt: TGCAGTGCCACCCCCAGGTCTGAAGCTTTCTTT; cdr3_aa: CSATPRSEAFF
cdr3_length: 18; v_call: TRBV7-9; j_call: TRBJ2-1; clone_size: -; d_call: -; cdr3_nt: TGTGCCAGCAGCTTAGCGCAAGGGGTCGCAGACATCTACAATGAGCAGTTCTTC; cdr3_aa: CASSLAQGVADIYNEQFF
cdr3_length: 15; v_call: TRBV4-1; j_call: TRBJ1-1; clone_size: many; d_call: -; cdr3_nt: TGCGCCAGCAGCCAAGATGGTATTGGGGACCCTGAAGCTTTCTTT; cdr3_aa: CASSQDGIGDPEAFF
cdr3_length: 15; v_call: TRBV4-2; j_call: TRBJ2-3; clone_size: many; d_call: -; cdr3_nt: TGTGCCAGCAGCCAAGAAGGGACTAGCACAGATACGCAGTATTTT; cdr3_aa: CASSQEGTSTDTQYF
cdr3_length: 12; v_call: TRBV5-4; j_call: TRBJ1-1; clone_size: -; d_call: -; cdr3_nt: TGTGCCAGCAGCTTTGGTACCACTGGAGCTTTCTTT; cdr3_aa: CASSFGTTGAFF
cdr3_length: 15; v_call: TRBV4-1; j_call: TRBJ1-1; clone_size: many; d_call: -; cdr3_nt: TGCGCCAGCAGCCAAGGCGGTGGTGGGTGGACTGAAGCTTTCTTT; cdr3_aa: CASSQGGGGWTEAFF
cdr3_length: 14; v_call: TRBV9; j_call: TRBJ2-7; clone_size: -; d_call: -; cdr3_nt: TGTGCCAGCAGCGTAGGGCTCGCGCTCTACGAGCAGTACTTC; cdr3_aa: CASSVGLALYEQYF
cdr3_length: 12; v_call: TRBV6-5; j_call: TRBJ2-3; clone_size: many; d_call: -; cdr3_nt: TGTGCCAGCAGCCAAGGGACTTCGACGCAGTATTTT; cdr3_aa: CASSQGTSTQYF
cdr3_length: 14; v_call: TRBV7-8; j_call: TRBJ2-1; clone_size: many; d_call: -; cdr3_nt: TGTGCCAGCAGCTTACGGAGGGATGGAAATGAGCAGTTCTTC; cdr3_aa: CASSLRRDGNEQFF
cdr3_length: 17; v_call: TRBV21-1; j_call: TRBJ2-7; clone_size: many; d_call: -; cdr3_nt: TGTGCCAGCAGCAAAAAGGGACCCCGGGACAGGGGGCGCGAGCAGTACTTC; cdr3_aa: CASSKKGPRDRGREQYF
cdr3_length: 14; v_call: TRBV6-2/TRBV6-3; j_call: TRBJ1-1; clone_size: many; d_call: -; cdr3_nt: TGTGCCAGCAGTTACTACTCTGGGAACACTGAAGCTTTCTTT; cdr3_aa: CASSYYSGNTEAFF
cdr3_length: 17; v_call: TRBV4-3; j_call: TRBJ2-3; clone_size: many; d_call: TRBD2; cdr3_nt: TGCGCCAGCAGCCAAGGACTTCCAGCGGCGGGAGTAGATACGCAGTATTTT; cdr3_aa: CASSQGLPAAGVDTQYF
cdr3_length: 14; v_call: TRBV7-9; j_call: TRBJ1-1; clone_size: many; d_call: -; cdr3_nt: TGTGCCAGCAGGGCAATAACGGGGAACACTGAAGCTTTCTTT; cdr3_aa: CASRAITGNTEAFF
cdr3_length: 15; v_call: TRBV2; j_call: TRBJ1-1; clone_size: many; d_call: TRBD1; cdr3_nt: TGTGCCAGCAGTCCCGACAGGGGAGGGGGCACTGAAGCTTTCTTT; cdr3_aa: CASSPDRGGGTEAFF
cdr3_length: 14; v_call: TRBV27; j_call: TRBJ2-7; clone_size: many; d_call: TRBD1; cdr3_nt: TGTGCCAGCAGTGTCCGGGACAGGGTTTACGAGCAGTACTTC; cdr3_aa: CASSVRDRVYEQYF
cdr3_length: 14; v_call: TRBV12-3/TRBV12-4; j_call: TRBJ2-7; clone_size: -; d_call: TRBD1; cdr3_nt: TGTGCCAGCAGTTTAAGGACAGGGTGGGGAGAGCAGTACTTC; cdr3_aa: CASSLRTGWGEQYF
cdr3_length: 12; v_call: TRBV29-1; j_call: TRBJ1-1; clone_size: many; d_call: -; cdr3_nt: TGCAGCGTTGAAGACAACAACACTGAAGCTTTCTTT; cdr3_aa: CSVEDNNTEAFF
cdr3_length: 15; v_call: TRBV5-6; j_call: TRBJ1-5; clone_size: many; d_call: -; cdr3_nt: TGTGCCAGCAGCTTGGCCAGGCGGAGCAATCAGCCCCAGCATTTT; cdr3_aa: CASSLARRSNQPQHF
cdr3_length: 13; v_call: TRBV12-5; j_call: TRBJ2-5; clone_size: many; d_call: TRBD2; cdr3_nt: TGTGCTAGTGGTTTGGGACTAGCAGAGACCCAGTACTTC; cdr3_aa: CASGLGLAETQYF
cdr3_length: 17; v_call: TRBV20-1; j_call: TRBJ1-6; clone_size: -; d_call: -; cdr3_nt: TGCAGTGCTCCCGGGATCTTAGCGGGGTCCTACAATTCACCCCTCCACTTT; cdr3_aa: CSAPGILAGSYNSPLHF
cdr3_length: 14; v_call: TRBV4-1; j_call: TRBJ2-7; clone_size: many; d_call: -; cdr3_nt: TGCGCCAGCAGCCAAGGGGCAGGTCAGAAGGAGCAGTACTTC; cdr3_aa: CASSQGAGQKEQYF
cdr3_length: 14; v_call: TRBV12-3/TRBV12-4; j_call: TRBJ2-7; clone_size: many; d_call: TRBD2; cdr3_nt: TGTGCCAGCAGCCAGGGACTAGCGGGAGACGAGGAGTACTTC; cdr3_aa: CASSQGLAGDEEYF
cdr3_length: 13; v_call: TRBV24-1; j_call: TRBJ1-2; clone_size: few; d_call: -; cdr3_nt: TGTGCCACCAGTGATTTAGGTTTCTATGACTACACCTTC; cdr3_aa: CATSDLGFYDYTF
cdr3_length: 17; v_call: TRBV20-1; j_call: TRBJ2-1; clone_size: -; d_call: TRBD2; cdr3_nt: TGCAGTGCCTCTAGAGGTAGCGGGAGATCTAGCTACAATGAGCAGTTCTTC; cdr3_aa: CSASRGSGRSSYNEQFF
cdr3_length: 12; v_call: TRBV4-2; j_call: TRBJ1-1; clone_size: many; d_call: -; cdr3_nt: TGCGCCAGCAGCCAAGTCGATTCTGAAGCTTTCTTT; cdr3_aa: CASSQVDSEAFF
cdr3_length: 12; v_call: TRBV6-7; j_call: TRBJ1-5; clone_size: many; d_call: -; cdr3_nt: TGTGCCAGCAGGCCGGGTTGCCAGCCCCAGCATTTT; cdr3_aa: CASRPGCQPQHF